This TCR beta chain came from a study of brain T cells in children with intractable seizures. The study's findings and limits: Patients' HCMV serostatus was unknown; virus specificity rests on CDR3 similarity alone. Absence of clones before surgery may stem from lower sequencing depth. Known viral epitope-specific CDR3s closely matched each case's top public brain CDR3.

Surgery cases with the highest brain T cell transcript signatures were chosen for sequencing. At least one anti-epileptic drug was given before surgery. The table came from immunoSEQ multiplex PCR; TCRdb's copy has only in-frame clones and leaves some out. The sample includes 8,500 to 9,500 clones, 65% to 70% of them seen just once. In the case of this clone: Its antigen is as yet unknown.

Germline CDR1 is SGHAT and CDR2 is FQNNGV. The CDR3 spans 14 residues. Trimming cost V 2 bases and J 4 bases, with 11 bases left between them. The chain combines TRBV11-2 with TRBJ1-1; weak D call: TRBD1 (5 bases). The sequence was obtained from a girl aged 2 to 9 with tuberous sclerosis and intractable seizures. This specimen consisted of resected brain tissue, obtained at surgery. CDR3: CASSLKGVGTEAFF. DNA for the CDR3: TGTGCCAGCAGCTTAAAAGGGGTAGGCACTGAAGCTTTCTTT.